This TCR beta chain is from a study of Graves' ophthalmopathy and Graves' hyperthyroidism. Study at large: Upon initial diagnosis and before any treatment, peripheral blood was collected.

The TCR beta CDR3 regions underwent amplification from RNA transcripts. Amplification began with first-round RT-PCR using HTBI primers, then second-round multiplex PCR was performed. TCRdb re-called the multiplex PCR reads through MiXCR, storing one row per CDR3 protein. Among almost 750,000 distinct CDR3 sequences listed, roughly 40% were seen once. This CDR3 is built from 15 residues. CDR1 is SEHNR, CDR2 FQNEAQ, per germline (reference sequence). V lost 6 bases and J 5 bases, leaving 20 bases between the germline ends. The V and J genes are TRBV7-9 and TRBJ2-7; TRBD2 might be the D (5 bases). Input material: peripheral blood. The source of this sequence is an adult man with Graves' ophthalmopathy. CDR3 nucleotide sequence: TGTGCCAGCAGTGAAGCGACGGGGATCGTGAACGAGCAGTACTTC. Its translation is CASSEATGIVNEQYF.